This TCR beta chain was captured by sequencing in a study of T-cell memory formation after mild COVID-19. General study findings and limits: Within pre-infection memory, some responding clones were found, suggesting cross-reactive memory joined.

Trimming took 10 bases from V and 3 from J; bases not matched to a gene: 11. The germline gives CDR1 ENHRY, CDR2 SYGVKD. The CDR3 runs 14 residues. 5'RACE primed at constant segments yielded TCR alpha and TCR beta cDNA libraries bearing sample barcodes and UMIs. TCRdb analysed the 5' RACE reads with MiXCR anew, one entry per CDR3 protein. The sample comprises about 340,000 distinct CDR3 sequences, roughly 20% of which are singletons, and 21% rests with the top ten. Note on this clonotype: No antigen is known for it.

This chain connects TRBV10-3 to TRBJ1-1; 7 bases line up with TRBD1. The TCR sequence derives from a man in his late teens or twenties who had mild COVID-19 (a few samples of this study predate the infection). Cell type and time point are not known. Specimen: PBMCs or a T cell subset sorted from them (not recorded which). CDR3 loop: CATVVTGADTEAFF. DNA of the CDR3: TGTGCCACCGTAGTCACAGGGGCGGACACTGAAGCTTTCTTT.